The 32 T cell receptor beta chains given below trace back to one sample, sequenced in a study of cytomegalovirus exposure and HLA in healthy donors. Clones were read by immunoSEQ multiplex PCR, and TCRdb kept only the in-frame ones, dropping some. The data contain 100,000 to 150,000 clones, roughly 90% of them singletons. The sample taken for sequencing was PBMCs. The origin of the receptors is a woman aged 18-29 years in good health and CMV-seronegative.

The chain combines TRBV16 with TRBJ2-1, with D perhaps TRBD1 (5 bases). Germline CDR1 KGHSY, CDR2 FQNENV. The length of the CDR3 is 15 residues. The germline V and J ends were trimmed by 0 bases and 5 bases, with 11 bases remaining between them. DNA for the CDR3: TGTGCCAGCAGCCAATCCGGACAAGAAGACAATGAGCAGTTCTTC. It encodes CASSQSGQEDNEQFF.

The V and J genes are TRBV9 and TRBJ2-5, with 9 bases lining up with TRBD2. The CDR3 contains 15 residues. Losses at the gene ends were 3 bases for V and 1 base for J; bases not matched to a gene: 4. CDR1 and CDR2 from the germline V gene are SGDLS and YYNGEE. The CDR3 DNA sequence: TGTGCCAGCAGCGCCGGACTAGCGCCCCAAGAGACCCAGTACTTC. This codes for CASSAGLAPQETQYF.

Written as DNA, the CDR3 is TGTGCCAGCAGCCAAACCACTAACCTATGGGAGACCCAGTACTTC. Its protein is CASSQTTNLWETQYF. The V call is TRBV4-2, the J call TRBJ2-5, with D unclear. There are 15 residues in the CDR3. The V gene's germline CDR1 is LGHNA and CDR2 YNFKEQ. The V gene lost 2 bases and the J gene lost 5 bases, with 15 bases spanning the gap.

V gene TRBV6-6 combines with J gene TRBJ1-5, with a tentative D call TRBD1 (6 bases). CDR1 is MNHNY and CDR2 is SVGAGI in the germline V gene (reference sequence). CDR3 length: 15 amino acids. The V and J ends lost 4 bases and 1 base respectively, with 11 bases between them. CDR3 amino acids: CASSSYRDSNQPQHF. CDR3 DNA: TGTGCCAGCAGTTCCTACAGGGACAGCAATCAGCCCCAGCATTTT.

The V and J genes are TRBV18 and TRBJ2-3; TRBD2 aligns across 9 bases. CDR1 and CDR2 from the germline V gene are KGHSH and LQKENI. The CDR3 sequence is 18 residues long. Losses at the gene ends were 0 bases for V and 2 bases for J; bases not matched to a gene: 9. The CDR3 sequence is CASSPPLTSGTFTDTQYF. In DNA form, the CDR3 reads TGTGCCAGCTCACCACCTCTGACTAGCGGCACCTTCACAGATACGCAGTATTTT.

This chain connects TRBV29-1 to TRBJ2-7, with 10 bases identical to TRBD1. V trimming: 3 bases; J trimming: 5 bases; junction bases outside the gene matches: 7. The germline gives CDR1 SQVTM, CDR2 ANQGSEA. CDR3 length: 14 amino acids. CDR3 DNA: TGCAGCGTTGACGCTGGGACAGGGGATCACGAGCAGTACTTC. Its protein is CSVDAGTGDHEQYF.

The chain recombines TRBV5-1 with TRBJ2-7; 11 positions agree with TRBD1. The germline V gene has CDR1 SGHRS and CDR2 YFSETQ. The ends lost 5 bases at V and 4 bases at J; junction bases unmatched: 5. The CDR3 is 14 amino acids. The CDR3, as DNA: TGCGCCAGCAGGACCGGGACAGGGGGTTACGAGCAGTACTTC. Protein: CASRTGTGGYEQYF.

The chain joins TRBV19 to TRBJ2-7; possibly TRBD1 for D (6 bases). V gave up 3 bases and J gave up 2 bases, with 14 bases separating them. Germline CDR1 LNHDA, CDR2 SQIVND (reference sequence). The CDR3 covers 15 residues. DNA for the CDR3: TGTGCCAGTAGTATCGGCAAAGACAGGACCTACGAGCAGTACTTC. It is translated as CASSIGKDRTYEQYF.

The chain uses TRBV9 and TRBJ2-5, with 14 bases identical to TRBD2. Looked up from germline, CDR1 is SGDLS and CDR2 is YYNGEE. The junction had 5 bases not matched to a gene; V was cut back by 3 bases and J by 7 bases. CDR3 length equals 15 residues. In DNA, the CDR3 is TGTGCCAGCAGCGCCGGACTAGCGGGGGGCTGGACCCAGTACTTC. Encoded protein: CASSAGLAGGWTQYF. The complete variable domain, with remaining parts taken from reference TRBV9 and TRBJ2-5, reads DSGVTQTPKHLITATGQRVTLRCSPRSGDLSVYWYQQSLDQGLQFLIQYYNGEERAKGNILERFSAQQFPDLHSELNLSSLELGDSALYFCASSAGLAGGWTQYFGPGTRLLVL.

V and J are TRBV7-3 and TRBJ2-7; no definite D call. Germline values: CDR1 SGHTA, CDR2 FQGTGA. Trimming left V 5 bases short and J 6 bases short, with 14 bases between. The CDR3 is made up of 13 amino acids. The chain's CDR3 is CASSPNPGLEQYF. Here the CDR3 DNA reads TGTGCCAGCAGCCCAAACCCAGGCCTCGAGCAGTACTTC.

The V and J genes are TRBV19 and TRBJ2-1; D possibly corresponds to TRBD2 (6 bases). CDR3 size: 13 residues. The germline V gene has CDR1 LNHDA and CDR2 SQIVND (reference sequence). V lost 4 bases, J lost 6 bases, and 10 bases lay in between. In DNA form, the CDR3 reads TGTGCCAGTAGTAATTTGGGGGGCAATGAGCAGTTCTTC. Translation: CASSNLGGNEQFF.

The chain recombines TRBV28 with TRBJ2-7, with TRBD2 matching over 12 bases. Losses at the gene ends were 4 bases for V and 1 base for J; bases not matched to a gene: 8. The CDR3 is made up of 17 amino acids. CDR1 and CDR2 from the germline V gene are MDHEN and SYDVKM. DNA for the CDR3: TGTGCCAGCAGTTGGGGACTAGCGGGCGAGGTTTCCTACGAGCAGTACTTC. It specifies CASSWGLAGEVSYEQYF. Combining the CDR3 with reference TRBV28 and TRBJ2-7 gives the whole variable domain DVKVTQSSRYLVKRTGEKVFLECVQDMDHENMFWYRQDPGLGLRLIYFSYDVKMKEKGDIPEGYSVSREKKERFSLILESASTNQTSMYLCASSWGLAGEVSYEQYFGPGTRLTVT.

The chain links TRBV2 to TRBJ1-2; D gene unclear. Germline V gives CDR1 SNHLY, CDR2 FYNNEI. Trimming left V 4 bases short and J 6 bases short, with 6 bases between. The CDR3 spans 11 residues. Written as DNA, the CDR3 is TGTGCCAGCAGTGTGCGGAATGGCTACACCTTC. This encodes CASSVRNGYTF.

This sequence joins TRBV19 and TRBJ2-7, with 8 bases lining up with TRBD1. J lost 3 bases, V lost 5 bases, and 3 bases had no gene match. The CDR3 is 13 residues long. From germline, CDR1 is LNHDA and CDR2 SQIVND (reference sequence). This CDR3 is CASSPGQVYEQYF. In nucleotides, the CDR3 is TGTGCCAGTAGTCCGGGACAGGTCTACGAGCAGTACTTC.

The chain recombines TRBV10-1 with TRBJ2-1; 12 positions agree with TRBD2. This CDR3 comprises 15 residues. The V gene's germline CDR1 is WNHNN and CDR2 SYGVQD (reference sequence). The V gene end was trimmed by 7 bases and the J gene end by 3 bases; junction bases not matched to a gene: 4. The CDR3 DNA reads TGCGCCAGCATCCTAGCGGGAGGGCACTACAATGAGCAGTTCTTC. Protein sequence: CASILAGGHYNEQFF.

In this sample, this clone turned up once. The CDR3 region is CATDGGTSGIYEQFF. CDR3 bases: TGTGCCACCGACGGGGGGACTAGCGGGATCTATGAGCAGTTCTTC. V usage is TRBV28 and J usage is TRBJ2-1; 13 bases map to TRBD2. CDR3 length: 15 amino acids. CDR1 and CDR2 (germline): MDHEN, SYDVKM. V was clipped by 10 bases and J by 8 bases; unmatched bases: 11.

The rearrangement uses TRBV2 and TRBJ2-7, with 9 positions matching TRBD2. The germline CDR1 and CDR2 sequences are SNHLY and FYNNEI. This CDR3 has 15 amino acids. V shed 4 bases, J shed 0 bases, and the junction held 4 bases outside the gene matches. CDR3 sequence reads: CASSAKAGGSYEQYF. CDR3 nucleotide sequence: TGTGCCAGCAGTGCCAAAGCGGGAGGCTCCTACGAGCAGTACTTC.

The gene calls are TRBV25-1 and TRBJ2-1, with 8 bases lining up with TRBD1. Germline V gives CDR1 MGHDK, CDR2 SYGVNS. CDR3 length: 17 amino acids. Unmatched junction bases numbered 16, after V lost 4 bases and J lost 8 bases. The CDR3 here is CASSGPRQGTLLDEQFF. The DNA of the CDR3 is TGTGCCAGCAGTGGCCCCCGACAGGGGACTTTGTTGGATGAGCAGTTCTTC.

This CDR3 is CASSLGGTNQPQHF. CDR3 bases: TGTGCCAGCAGCTTAGGCGGGACCAATCAGCCCCAGCATTTT. V gene TRBV11-2 combines with J gene TRBJ1-5; perhaps TRBD1 as D (5 bases). The CDR3 extends over 14 amino acids. V was shortened by 1 base and J by 3 bases, with 7 bases between the two germline ends. Germline CDR1 reads SGHAT; CDR2 reads FQNNGV.

The CDR3 nucleotides are TGCGCCAGCAGCCAAGAGAGTCTAGCCTACAATGAGCAGTTCTTC. Amino acids: CASSQESLAYNEQFF. The chain is built from TRBV4-1 and TRBJ2-1; D not certain. CDR1 and CDR2 from the germline V gene are MGHRA and YSYEKL. V lost 0 bases to trimming and J lost 2 bases, with 8 bases between them. CDR3 length equals 15 residues.

V usage is TRBV4-2 and J usage is TRBJ2-7; the D gene is possibly TRBD1 (6 bases). This CDR3 is built from 16 residues. Germline V gene sequence: CDR1 LGHNA, CDR2 YNFKEQ. Deletions cut 0 bases from V and 2 bases from J, with 14 bases between. CDR3 DNA: TGTGCCAGCAGCCAAGAAGGGTCAGGGGACCCCTACGAGCAGTACTTC. The encoded protein is CASSQEGSGDPYEQYF.

This chain links TRBV11-2 with TRBJ2-2, with D perhaps TRBD2 (6 bases). The germline V gene has CDR1 SGHAT and CDR2 FQNNGV. Trimming cost V 5 bases and J 6 bases, with 13 bases left between them. The CDR3 is made up of 14 amino acids. The CDR3: CASSLGTVPGELFF. The CDR3 DNA is TGTGCCAGCAGCCTTGGGACTGTACCCGGGGAGCTGTTTTTT.

In this sample, this clone turned up once. The V call is TRBV27, the J call TRBJ1-5, with TRBD1 as a possible D gene (6 bases). The CDR3 has 16 residues. V was trimmed by 4 bases and J by 0 bases, leaving 13 bases between them. Germline V lookup: CDR1 MNHEY, CDR2 SMNVEV (reference sequence). CDR3 bases: TGTGCCAGCAGTTATGGACAGATTTATAGCAATCAGCCCCAGCATTTT. This encodes CASSYGQIYSNQPQHF.

The chain recombines TRBV5-6 with TRBJ2-2; possibly TRBD2 for D (6 bases). Germline-derived CDR1 and CDR2 are SGHDT and YYEEEE. This CDR3 spans 17 amino acids. V was cut by 4 bases and J by 0 bases, with 16 bases left in between. The CDR3 DNA follows: TGTGCCAGCAGCCTAACCGCGGGACCGGCGAACACCGGGGAGCTGTTTTTT. Translation: CASSLTAGPANTGELFF.

This chain joins TRBV13 and TRBJ2-7; 8 positions match TRBD2. CDR3 length equals 17 residues. With 5 bases clipped from V and 6 bases from J, the junction kept 18 bases outside the gene matches. Per the germline V gene, CDR1 is PRHDT and CDR2 is FYEKMQ (reference sequence). CDR3 nucleotides: TGTGCCAGCAGCCGATTGGGACCGGCCGGGAGGGGCCTCGAGCAGTACTTC. Protein: CASSRLGPAGRGLEQYF. Variable domain in full (rest from reference TRBV13 and TRBJ2-7): AAGVIQSPRHLIKEKRETATLKCYPIPRHDTVYWYQQGPGQDPQFLISFYEKMQSDKGSIPDRFSAQQFSDYHSELNMSSLELGDSALYFCASSRLGPAGRGLEQYFGPGTRLTVT.

The chain carries TRBV5-6 and TRBJ2-7; TRBD1 agrees at 7 bases. The germline CDR1 and CDR2 sequences are SGHDT and YYEEEE. CDR3 length: 16 residues. J was trimmed by 0 bases and V by 0 bases; bases with no gene match: 6. The CDR3 reads CASSLDLGQNSYEQYF. Written as DNA, the CDR3 is TGTGCCAGCAGCTTGGATTTGGGACAGAACTCCTACGAGCAGTACTTC.

J is TRBJ1-2 and V is TRBV5-6; no clear D. The CDR3 sequence is 12 residues long. V was clipped by 0 bases and J by 5 bases, with 5 bases between them. Germline CDR1 and CDR2: SGHDT and YYEEEE. The chain's CDR3 is CASSLAGYGYTF. In nucleotides, the CDR3 is TGTGCCAGCAGCTTGGCGGGGTATGGCTACACCTTC.

V gene TRBV27 combines with J gene TRBJ2-7, with TRBD2 identical over 9 bases. CDR1 is MNHEY and CDR2 is SMNVEV in the germline V gene (reference sequence). The CDR3 has 15 residues. Trimming cost V 0 bases and J 4 bases; bases outside gene matches: 4. The DNA of the CDR3 is TGTGCCAGCAGTTTATCGGCGGGAGGGATTTACGAGCAGTACTTC. Its translation: CASSLSAGGIYEQYF.

The rearrangement uses TRBV27 and TRBJ2-7, with TRBD1 identical over 7 bases. Trimming at V came to 3 bases and at J to 6 bases, leaving 5 bases not matched to a gene. The V gene's germline CDR1 is MNHEY and CDR2 SMNVEV (reference sequence). The CDR3 loop spans 13 amino acids. The CDR3 DNA is TGTGCCAGCAGTTTTTCGTGGGACAGCGAGCAGTACTTC. Residues: CASSFSWDSEQYF.

This rearrangement joins TRBV6-4 to TRBJ2-1; 11 nucleotides line up with TRBD2. J was trimmed by 6 bases and V by 6 bases; bases with no gene match: 7. Germline-derived CDR1 and CDR2 are MRHNA and SNTAGT. This CDR3 is built from 15 residues. CDR3 in amino acids: CASRITSGGGNEQFF. CDR3 nucleotides: TGTGCCAGCAGAATCACTAGCGGGGGCGGCAATGAGCAGTTCTTC.

The chain uses TRBV28 and TRBJ2-1; D perhaps matches TRBD1 (6 bases). Germline V lookup: CDR1 MDHEN, CDR2 SYDVKM. The CDR3 totals 15 residues. V was clipped by 6 bases and J by 6 bases, with 18 bases between them. CDR3 in amino acids: CASRDRTVLANEQFF. CDR3 in DNA: TGTGCCAGCAGAGATAGGACAGTTTTGGCCAATGAGCAGTTCTTC.

The chain links TRBV6-1 to TRBJ1-5, with TRBD1 as a possible D gene (6 bases). The V end lost 8 bases, the J end lost 3 bases, and 11 bases lay between the germline ends. In germline, CDR1 is MNHNS, CDR2 SASEGT. The CDR3 is made up of 13 amino acids. CDR3 nucleotide sequence: TGTGCCAGCCTTGCAGGGGCCAATCAGCCCCAGCATTTT. It yields the protein CASLAGANQPQHF.